This T cell receptor beta chain was retrieved from a study of blood T cell repertoires in COVID-19. Study-wide background: Collection of acute and convalescent COVID-19 samples took place in the United States, Italy and Spain. PBMCs, B-cell-depleted T cells, or T cells provided the cDNA or gDNA that made up the material.

The CDR3 contains 11 residues. V shed 5 bases and J shed 4 bases, with 6 bases lying between them. From germline, CDR1 is DFQATT and CDR2 SNEGSKA (reference sequence). Study processing details: Reference gene primer amplification gave nucleated cell count estimates. The table came from immunoSEQ multiplex PCR; TCRdb's copy has only in-frame clones and leaves some out. V, J and clone size derive from that table, while D and trimming were established from the DNA sequence. Of under 15,000 clones listed, 73% are singletons. Sample: peripheral blood. V gene TRBV20-1 combines with J gene TRBJ2-1; D not certain. This TCR was sampled from a human donor in a cohort sampled during active COVID-19. DNA of the CDR3: TGCAGTGCTTCCTTATACAATGAGCAGTTCTTC. It is translated as CSASLYNEQFF.